This T cell receptor (beta chain) was found in a study of beta chain features in type 1 diabetes. Study observations and caveats: Significant though moderate, a shortening of TCRB CDR3s appeared in all four CD4+ subsets of Type 1 diabetes patients. For cells with high TCR expression, cDNA sequencing could yield over-representation. When VDJ junctions were examined, type 1 diabetes patients showed fewer insertions and more deletions.

Each sorted fraction was over 98% pure. In germline, CDR1 is LNHNV, CDR2 YYDKDF (reference sequence). Trimming stripped 0 bases from V and 2 bases from J, with 4 bases between. CDR3 length equals 13 residues. The sequenced template was cDNA made from the entire isolated RNA. Libraries were prepared by immunoSEQ multiplex PCR; TCRdb keeps only in-frame clonotypes and omits some of them. The repertoire holds approximately 120,000 clones, with 17% as singletons. In regard to this clone: Its antigen remains unidentified.

The receptor comes from a man younger than 30 with type 1 diabetes. The chain joins TRBV15 to TRBJ1-1; D is uncertain. What was sequenced was central memory CD4+ T cells from blood. CDR3 loop: CATSRDLNTEAFF. The CDR3 DNA reads as TGTGCCACCAGCAGAGACCTAAACACTGAAGCTTTCTTT.